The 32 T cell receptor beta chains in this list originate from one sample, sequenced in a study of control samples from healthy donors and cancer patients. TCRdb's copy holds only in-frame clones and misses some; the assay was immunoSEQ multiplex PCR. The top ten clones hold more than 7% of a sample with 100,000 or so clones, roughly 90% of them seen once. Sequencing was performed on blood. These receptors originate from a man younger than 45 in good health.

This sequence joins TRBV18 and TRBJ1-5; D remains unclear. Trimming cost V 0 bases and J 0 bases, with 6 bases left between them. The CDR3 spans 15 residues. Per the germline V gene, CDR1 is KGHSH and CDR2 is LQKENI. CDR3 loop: CASSPPGPSNQPQHF. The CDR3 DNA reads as TGTGCCAGCTCACCACCGGGCCCTAGCAATCAGCCCCAGCATTTT.

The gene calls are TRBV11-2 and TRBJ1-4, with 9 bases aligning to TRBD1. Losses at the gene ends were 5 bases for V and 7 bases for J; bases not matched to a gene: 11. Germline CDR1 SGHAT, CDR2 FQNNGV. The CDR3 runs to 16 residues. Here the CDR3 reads CASSRISGTGTEKLFF. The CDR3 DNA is TGTGCCAGCAGCCGAATATCCGGGACAGGGACTGAAAAACTGTTTTTT.

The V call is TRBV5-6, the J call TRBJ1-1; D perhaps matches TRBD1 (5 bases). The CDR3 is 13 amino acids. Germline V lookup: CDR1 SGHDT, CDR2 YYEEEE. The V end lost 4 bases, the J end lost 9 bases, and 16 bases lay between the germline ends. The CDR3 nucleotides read TGTGCCAGCAGCCTAACAGGCGGTGCCCAAGCTTTCTTT. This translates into CASSLTGGAQAFF.

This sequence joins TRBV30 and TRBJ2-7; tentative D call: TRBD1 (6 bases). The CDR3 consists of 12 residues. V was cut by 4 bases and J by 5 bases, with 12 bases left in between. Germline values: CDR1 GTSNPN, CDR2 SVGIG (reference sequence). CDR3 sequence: CAWTQTGDEQYF. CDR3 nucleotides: TGTGCCTGGACCCAGACAGGTGACGAGCAGTACTTC.

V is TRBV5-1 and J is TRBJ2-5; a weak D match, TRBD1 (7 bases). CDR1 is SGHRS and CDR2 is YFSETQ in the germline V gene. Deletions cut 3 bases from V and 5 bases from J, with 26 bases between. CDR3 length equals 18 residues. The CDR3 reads CASSSETGTGAGRETQYF. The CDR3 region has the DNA TGCGCCAGCAGCTCCGAGACAGGGACTGGGGCCGGCCGGGAGACCCAGTACTTC.

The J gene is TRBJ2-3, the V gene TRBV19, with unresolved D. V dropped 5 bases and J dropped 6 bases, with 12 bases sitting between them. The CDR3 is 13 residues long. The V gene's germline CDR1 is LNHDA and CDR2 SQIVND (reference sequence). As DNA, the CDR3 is TGTGCCAGTAGTTTCCCGACCCCGGATACGCAGTATTTT. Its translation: CASSFPTPDTQYF.

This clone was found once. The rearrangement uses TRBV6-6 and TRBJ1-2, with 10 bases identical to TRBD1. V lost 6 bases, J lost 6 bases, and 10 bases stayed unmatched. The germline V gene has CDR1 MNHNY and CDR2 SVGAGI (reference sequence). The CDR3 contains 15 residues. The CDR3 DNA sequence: TGTGCCAGCAGGGACAGGGGGTTTTGGTTGAATGGCTACACCTTC. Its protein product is CASRDRGFWLNGYTF.

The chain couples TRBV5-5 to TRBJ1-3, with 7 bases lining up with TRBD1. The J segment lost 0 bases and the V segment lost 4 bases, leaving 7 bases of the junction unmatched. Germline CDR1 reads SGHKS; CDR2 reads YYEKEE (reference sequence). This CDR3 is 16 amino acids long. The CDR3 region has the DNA TGTGCCAGCAGCAGCGAGGGGGCCCTCTCTGGAAACACCATATATTTT. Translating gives CASSSEGALSGNTIYF.

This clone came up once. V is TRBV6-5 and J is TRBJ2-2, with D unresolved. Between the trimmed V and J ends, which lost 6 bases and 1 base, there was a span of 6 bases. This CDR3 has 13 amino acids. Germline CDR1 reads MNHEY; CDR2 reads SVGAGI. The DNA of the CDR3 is TGTGCCAGCAGCCGACAGAACACCGGGGAGCTGTTTTTT. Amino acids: CASSRQNTGELFF.

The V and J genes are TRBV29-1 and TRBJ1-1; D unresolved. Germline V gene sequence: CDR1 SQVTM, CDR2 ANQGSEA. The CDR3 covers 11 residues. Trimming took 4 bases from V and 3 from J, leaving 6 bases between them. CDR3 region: CSVGRDTEAFF. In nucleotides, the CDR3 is TGCAGCGTTGGGAGGGACACTGAAGCTTTCTTT.

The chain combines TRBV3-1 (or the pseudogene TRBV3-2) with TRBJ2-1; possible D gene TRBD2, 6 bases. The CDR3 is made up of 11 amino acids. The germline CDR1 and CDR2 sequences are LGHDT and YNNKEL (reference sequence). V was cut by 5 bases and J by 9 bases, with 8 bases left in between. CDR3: CASSLGGEQFF. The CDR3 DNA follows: TGTGCCAGCAGCTTGGGGGGTGAGCAGTTCTTC.

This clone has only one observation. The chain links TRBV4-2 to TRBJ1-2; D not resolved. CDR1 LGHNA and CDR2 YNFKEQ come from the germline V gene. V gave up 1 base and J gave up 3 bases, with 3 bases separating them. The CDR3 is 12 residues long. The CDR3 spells CASSQADYGYTF. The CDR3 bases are TGTGCCAGCAGCCAAGCGGACTATGGCTACACCTTC.

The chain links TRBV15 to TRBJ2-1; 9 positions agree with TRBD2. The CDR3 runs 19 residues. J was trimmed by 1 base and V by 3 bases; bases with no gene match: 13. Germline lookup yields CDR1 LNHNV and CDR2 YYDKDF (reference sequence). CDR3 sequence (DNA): TGTGCCACCAGCAGGGGGACTAGCACCAGAGCAGGGTCCTACAATGAGCAGTTCTTC. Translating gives CATSRGTSTRAGSYNEQFF. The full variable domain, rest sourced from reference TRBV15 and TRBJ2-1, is DAMVIQNPRYQVTQFGKPVTLSCSQTLNHNVMYWYQQKSSQAPKLLFHYYDKDFNNEADTPDNFQSRRPNTSFCFLDIRSPGLGDTAMYLCATSRGTSTRAGSYNEQFFGPGTRLTVL.

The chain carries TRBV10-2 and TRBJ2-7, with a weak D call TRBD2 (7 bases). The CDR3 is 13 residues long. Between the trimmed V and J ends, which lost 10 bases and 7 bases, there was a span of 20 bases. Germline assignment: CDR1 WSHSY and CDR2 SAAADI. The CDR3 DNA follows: TGCGCCACCAGGGGAATGGGGGGGCAGGAGCAGTACGTC. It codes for CATRGMGGQEQYV.

In DNA, the CDR3 is TGTGCCAGCAGTCCGACAGGGGAGGATGGCTACACCTTC. It encodes CASSPTGEDGYTF. The chain recombines TRBV7-9 with TRBJ1-2; 8 nucleotides line up with TRBD1. J lost 6 bases, V lost 6 bases, and 6 bases had no gene match. The CDR3 contains 13 residues. Germline lookup yields CDR1 SEHNR and CDR2 FQNEAQ (reference sequence). Based on the CDR3 plus reference TRBV7-9 and TRBJ1-2, the full variable domain is DTGVSQNPRHKITKRGQNVTFRCDPISEHNRLYWYRQTLGQGPEFLTYFQNEAQLEKSRLLSDRFSAERPKGSFSTLEIQRTEQGDSAMYLCASSPTGEDGYTFGSGTRLTVV.

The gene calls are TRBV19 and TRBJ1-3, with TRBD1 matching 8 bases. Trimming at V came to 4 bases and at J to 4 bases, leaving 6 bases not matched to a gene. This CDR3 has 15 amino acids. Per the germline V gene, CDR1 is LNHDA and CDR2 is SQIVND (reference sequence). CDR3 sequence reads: CASSTRTGFGNTIYF. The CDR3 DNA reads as TGTGCCAGTAGTACCCGGACAGGGTTCGGAAACACCATATATTTT.

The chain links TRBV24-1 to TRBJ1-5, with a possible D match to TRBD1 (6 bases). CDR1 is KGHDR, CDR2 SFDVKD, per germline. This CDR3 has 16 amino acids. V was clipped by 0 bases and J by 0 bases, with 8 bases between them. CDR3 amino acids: CATSDLTGNSNQPQHF. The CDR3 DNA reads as TGTGCCACCAGTGATTTGACAGGGAATAGCAATCAGCCCCAGCATTTT.

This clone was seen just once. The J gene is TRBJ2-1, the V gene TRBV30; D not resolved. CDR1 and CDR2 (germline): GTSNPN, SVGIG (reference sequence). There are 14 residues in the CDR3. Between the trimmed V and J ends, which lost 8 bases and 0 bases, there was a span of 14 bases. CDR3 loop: CAGVRKSSYNEQFF. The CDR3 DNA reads TGTGCCGGAGTCCGGAAGAGCTCCTACAATGAGCAGTTCTTC.

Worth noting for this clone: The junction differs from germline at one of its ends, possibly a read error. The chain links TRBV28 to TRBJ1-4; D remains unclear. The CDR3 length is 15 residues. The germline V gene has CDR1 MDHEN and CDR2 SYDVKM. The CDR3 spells CASSLLEGGNEKLFF. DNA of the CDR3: TGTGCCAGCAGCTTATTAGAGGGAGGGAATGAAAAACTGTTTTTT.

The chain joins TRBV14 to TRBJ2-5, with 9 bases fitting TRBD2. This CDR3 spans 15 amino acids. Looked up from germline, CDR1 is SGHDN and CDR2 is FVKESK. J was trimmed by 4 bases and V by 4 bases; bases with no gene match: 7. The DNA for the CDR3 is TGTGCCAGCAGCCCCGGGATAGCGGGAGCAGAGACCCAGTACTTC. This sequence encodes CASSPGIAGAETQYF.

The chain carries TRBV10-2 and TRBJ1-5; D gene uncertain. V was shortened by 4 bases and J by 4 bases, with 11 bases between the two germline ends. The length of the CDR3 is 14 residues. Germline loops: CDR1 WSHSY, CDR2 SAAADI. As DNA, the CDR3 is TGCGCCAGCAGTGGAGGCGGAGTGAATCAGCCCCAGCATTTT. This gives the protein CASSGGGVNQPQHF.

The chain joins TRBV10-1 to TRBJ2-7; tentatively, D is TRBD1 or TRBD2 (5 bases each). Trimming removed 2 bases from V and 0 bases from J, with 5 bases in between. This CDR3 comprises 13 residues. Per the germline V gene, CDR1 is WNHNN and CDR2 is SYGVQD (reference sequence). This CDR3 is CASSEGTSYEQYF. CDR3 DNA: TGCGCCAGCAGTGAGGGGACCTCCTACGAGCAGTACTTC.

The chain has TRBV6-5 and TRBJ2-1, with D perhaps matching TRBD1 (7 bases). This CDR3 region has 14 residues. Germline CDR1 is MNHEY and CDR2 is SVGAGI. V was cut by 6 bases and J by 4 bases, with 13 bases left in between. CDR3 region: CASRRDSIYNEQFF. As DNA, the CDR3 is TGTGCCAGCAGGCGGGACAGTATTTACAATGAGCAGTTCTTC.

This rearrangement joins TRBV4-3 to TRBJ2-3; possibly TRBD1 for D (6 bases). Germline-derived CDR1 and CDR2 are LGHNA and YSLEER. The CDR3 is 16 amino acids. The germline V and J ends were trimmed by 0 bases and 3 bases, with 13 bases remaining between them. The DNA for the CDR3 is TGCGCCAGCAGCCAAGATCACAGGACAGCTACAGATACGCAGTATTTT. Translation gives CASSQDHRTATDTQYF.

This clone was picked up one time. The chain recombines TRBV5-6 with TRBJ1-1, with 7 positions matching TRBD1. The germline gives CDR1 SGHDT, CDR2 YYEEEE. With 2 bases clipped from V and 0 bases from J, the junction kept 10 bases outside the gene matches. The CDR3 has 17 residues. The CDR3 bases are TGTGCCAGCAGCTTACAGACAGGGCTTAGCATGAACACTGAAGCTTTCTTT. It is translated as CASSLQTGLSMNTEAFF. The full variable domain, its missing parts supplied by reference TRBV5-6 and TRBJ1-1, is DAGVTQSPTHLIKTRGQQVTLRCSPKSGHDTVSWYQQALGQGPQFIFQYYEEEERQRGNFPDRFSGHQFPNYSSELNVNALLLGDSALYLCASSLQTGLSMNTEAFFGQGTRLTVV.

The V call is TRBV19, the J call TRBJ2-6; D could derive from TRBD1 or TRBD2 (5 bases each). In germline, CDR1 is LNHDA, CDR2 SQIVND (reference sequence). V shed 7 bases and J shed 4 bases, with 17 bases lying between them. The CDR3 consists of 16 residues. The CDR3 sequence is CASTPWRGVGANVLTF. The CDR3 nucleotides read TGTGCCAGTACCCCATGGAGAGGGGTAGGGGCCAACGTCCTGACTTTC.

CDR3 nucleotides: TGTGCCAGCAGCGCGGACAGTTCTCCGTACAATGAGCAGTTCTTC. Protein: CASSADSSPYNEQFF. V gene TRBV9 combines with J gene TRBJ2-1; possibly TRBD1 for D (6 bases). Trimming took off 3 bases at V and 4 bases at J, with 14 bases between the two ends. There are 15 residues in the CDR3. Germline V gene sequence: CDR1 SGDLS, CDR2 YYNGEE. Using reference TRBV9 and TRBJ2-1 for the parts outside the CDR3, the full variable domain is DSGVTQTPKHLITATGQRVTLRCSPRSGDLSVYWYQQSLDQGLQFLIQYYNGEERAKGNILERFSAQQFPDLHSELNLSSLELGDSALYFCASSADSSPYNEQFFGPGTRLTVL.

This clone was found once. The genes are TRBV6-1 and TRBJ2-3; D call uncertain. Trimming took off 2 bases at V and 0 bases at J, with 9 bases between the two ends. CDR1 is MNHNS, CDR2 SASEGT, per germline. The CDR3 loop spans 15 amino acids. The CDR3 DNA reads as TGTGCCAGCAGTGAACAGGTGTTTAGCACAGATACGCAGTATTTT. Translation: CASSEQVFSTDTQYF.

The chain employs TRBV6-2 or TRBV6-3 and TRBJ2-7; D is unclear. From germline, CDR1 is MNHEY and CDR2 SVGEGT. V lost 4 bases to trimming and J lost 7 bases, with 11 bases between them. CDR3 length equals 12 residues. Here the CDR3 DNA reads TGTGCCAGCAGTTCTCCCCCTGGTGAGCAGTACTTC. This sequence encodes CASSSPPGEQYF.

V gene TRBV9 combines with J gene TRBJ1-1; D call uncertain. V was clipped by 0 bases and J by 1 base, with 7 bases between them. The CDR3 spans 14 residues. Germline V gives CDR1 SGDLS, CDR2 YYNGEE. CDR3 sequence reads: CASSVGPGNTEAFF. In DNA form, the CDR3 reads TGTGCCAGCAGCGTAGGCCCCGGGAACACTGAAGCTTTCTTT.

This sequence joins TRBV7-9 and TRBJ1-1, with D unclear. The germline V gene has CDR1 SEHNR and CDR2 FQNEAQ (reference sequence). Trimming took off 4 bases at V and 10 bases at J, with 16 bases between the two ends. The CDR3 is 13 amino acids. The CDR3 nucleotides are TGTGCCAGCAGCTCTGGCCCCGGGAACGGAGCTTTCTTT. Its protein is CASSSGPGNGAFF.

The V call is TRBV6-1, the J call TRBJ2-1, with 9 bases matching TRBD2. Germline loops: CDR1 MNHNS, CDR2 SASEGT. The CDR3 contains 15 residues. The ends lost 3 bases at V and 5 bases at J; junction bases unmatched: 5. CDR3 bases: TGTGCCAGCAGTGACCCGGGACTAGCCCACAATGAGCAGTTCTTC. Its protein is CASSDPGLAHNEQFF.